This TCR beta chain emerged from a study of blood T cell repertoires in COVID-19. About the research overall: Acute and convalescent COVID-19 specimens originated in the United States, Italy and Spain. The analysed material was cDNA or gDNA that came from T cells, B-cell-depleted T cells, or PBMCs.

This clone has a single count. Per the study methods: Estimated nucleated cell counts came from reference gene primer amplification. Measured with immunoSEQ multiplex PCR; TCRdb has only the in-frame clones, and not every one. V, J and clone size were drawn from that table, and D and trimming were deduced from the DNA. The table has some 160,000 clones, 76% seen once; the top ten hold about 4%. The TCR originated in a man in his 60s with acute or convalescent COVID-19. The sequenced material came from peripheral blood.

Here the CDR3 reads CASSHIQQGSYEQYF. The CDR3 bases are TGCGCCAGCAGCCACATACAACAGGGATCCTACGAGCAGTACTTC. This chain links TRBV4-1 with TRBJ2-7; D is perhaps TRBD1 (6 bases). V gave up 3 bases and J gave up 1 base, with 13 bases separating them. This CDR3 contains 15 residues. Germline-derived CDR1 and CDR2 are MGHRA and YSYEKL.